These T cell receptor beta chains were read from a single sample in a study of identical twins. Each CDR3 protein is one row after TCRdb ran MiXCR on the 5' RACE reads. The sample has 230,000 or so distinct CDR3 sequences, 6.5% to 9.5% seen once. The same sample was also used in a study of yellow fever vaccine responses in identical twins.

The sequenced sample consisted of CD8+ T cells sorted from blood. Source of these receptors: a woman between 18 and 30 years old in good health. Each CDR3 is given with its conserved first and last residue. A D gene is named only where the DNA matches it firmly. Only part of the rows carry a size: once, few, many, or a class if the clone is expanded.

d_call	v_call	clone_size	j_call	cdr3_length	cdr3_nt	cdr3_aa
.	TRBV20-1	.	TRBJ1-1	13	TGCAGTGCTAGACAGGGGATGGACACTGAAGCTTTCTTT	CSARQGMDTEAFF
.	TRBV5-1	many	TRBJ1-4	15	TGCGCCAGCAGCTTTATGGGCCGAGCCACTGAAAAACTGTTTTTT	CASSFMGRATEKLFF
TRBD2	TRBV4-3	many	TRBJ2-1	17	TGCGCCAGCAGCCAAGATCGAGCGGGAGGGCCCTACAATGAGCAGTTCTTC	CASSQDRAGGPYNEQFF
.	TRBV27	few	TRBJ2-2	15	TGTGCCAGCAGTTTATGGGCAGGGTTGGCCGGGGAGCTGTTTTTT	CASSLWAGLAGELFF
.	TRBV4-1	.	TRBJ1-2	15	TGCGCCAGCAGCCAAGGAACAGGGTCCCACTATGGCTACACCTTC	CASSQGTGSHYGYTF
.	TRBV12-3/TRBV12-4	many	TRBJ1-2	13	TGTGCCAGCAGTAACGGGGGCAGTGTAGGCTACACCTTC	CASSNGGSVGYTF
TRBD2	TRBV28	many	TRBJ2-7	15	TGTGCCAGCAGTTTGTTGAGCGGGAGCGCCTACGAGCAGTACTTC	CASSLLSGSAYEQYF
TRBD1	TRBV4-1	.	TRBJ2-7	15	TGCGCCAGCAGCCACCCGGGACAGGGGTCCCCCGAGCAGTACTTC	CASSHPGQGSPEQYF
.	TRBV3-1	.	TRBJ2-2	17	TGTGCCAGCAGCCCTCCGACCGGGACTGGAAACACCGGGGAGCTGTTTTTT	CASSPPTGTGNTGELFF
.	TRBV25-1	few	TRBJ2-7	18	TGTGCCAGCAGTGGCCAAACAACGCGGGGGACAGGATTTTACGAGCAGTACTTC	CASSGQTTRGTGFYEQYF
.	TRBV9	few	TRBJ2-2	15	TGTGCCAGCAGCAGTACAGGGGGAGGGACCGGGGAGCTGTTTTTT	CASSSTGGGTGELFF
.	TRBV9	few	TRBJ2-7	18	TGTGCCAGCAGCGTAGTCCCTGACGCCGCAGGGGCCTTCTACGAGCAGTACTTC	CASSVVPDAAGAFYEQYF
TRBD2	TRBV13	many	TRBJ2-1	15	TGTGCCAGCAGCCAGACTAGCGGGGGGATCTATGAGCAGTTCTTC	CASSQTSGGIYEQFF
.	TRBV10-3	.	TRBJ2-2	14	TGTGCCATCGGGGGGGCAGGGAACACCGGGGAGCTGTTTTTT	CAIGGAGNTGELFF
.	TRBV24-1	.	TRBJ2-2	17	TGTGCCACCAGTGCCCCCGGGGGTAGCGAGAACACCGGGGAGCTGTTTTTT	CATSAPGGSENTGELFF
TRBD1	TRBV12-3/TRBV12-4	many	TRBJ2-1	12	TGTGCCAGCAGGACAGGGAGAAATGAGCAGTTCTTC	CASRTGRNEQFF
.	TRBV11-2	many	TRBJ1-2	13	TGTGCCAGCCGTTCCGCCACGAACTATGGCTACACCTTC	CASRSATNYGYTF
.	TRBV7-6	few	TRBJ2-7	12	TGTGCCAGCAGCTCACATATCGGCGAGCAGTACTTC	CASSSHIGEQYF
.	TRBV10-3	many	TRBJ2-1	13	TGTGCCATCAGTGAACAGGGCGGCGATGAGCAGTTCTTC	CAISEQGGDEQFF
.	TRBV5-8	.	TRBJ2-5	14	TGTGCCAGCACCGTACCCTATTTCCAAGAGACCCAGTACTTC	CASTVPYFQETQYF
TRBD2	TRBV7-2	few	TRBJ2-5	16	TGTGCCAGCAGCTGGATGATAGCGGGAGGGTGGGAGACCCAGTACTTC	CASSWMIAGGWETQYF
TRBD2	TRBV5-6	.	TRBJ2-3	15	TGTGCCAGCAGCTGGGGGTCTAGCGGGCCGGATACGCAGTATTTT	CASSWGSSGPDTQYF
.	TRBV7-9	few	TRBJ2-1	12	TGTGCCAGCAGCCAAGCTAGCAATGAGCAGTTCTTC	CASSQASNEQFF
TRBD1	TRBV20-1	.	TRBJ2-7	18	TGCAGTGCTAGGCGGACAGGGCGTAAGGATATGGACTCCTACGAGCAGTACTTC	CSARRTGRKDMDSYEQYF
TRBD2	TRBV20-1	many	TRBJ2-5	20	TGCAGTGCTAGAGGAGATCGTCCGGGACTAGCGGGGGGGCCCGGAGAGACCCAGTACTTC	CSARGDRPGLAGGPGETQYF
.	TRBV27	few	TRBJ1-5	15	TGTGCCAGCAGTTTTTCAGCATATAGCAATCAGCCCCAGCATTTT	CASSFSAYSNQPQHF
.	TRBV29-1	.	TRBJ2-7	13	TGCAGCGTTGAATCGGGGCTGGGCTACGAGCAGTACTTC	CSVESGLGYEQYF
.	TRBV6-2/TRBV6-3	few	TRBJ2-1	12	TGTGCCAGCAGCAACAGGGTCAATGAGCAGTTCTTC	CASSNRVNEQFF
TRBD1	TRBV7-9	many	TRBJ1-2	14	TGTGCCAGCAGCTTAGCCACAGGGGACTATGGCTACACCTTC	CASSLATGDYGYTF
TRBD1	TRBV20-1	many	TRBJ2-7	13	TGCAGTGCTAGGCACAGGGGATCCTACGAGCAGTACTTC	CSARHRGSYEQYF
TRBD1	TRBV20-1	.	TRBJ2-1	15	TGCAGTGCTACCCTCCGGGACAGGCCCTGGGATGAGCAGTTCTTC	CSATLRDRPWDEQFF
.	TRBV6-2/TRBV6-3	.	TRBJ2-7	15	TGTGCCAGCAGTCCGCCGGGGATAATCTCCTACGAGCAGTACTTC	CASSPPGIISYEQYF
.	TRBV18	.	TRBJ2-1	16	TGTGCCAGCTCACCACCCGCTTTGGGGCAAAACAATGAGCAGTTCTTC	CASSPPALGQNNEQFF
.	TRBV5-4	many	TRBJ2-1	14	TGTGCCAGCCACGGTCCAGCGACCAACAATGAGCAGTTCTTC	CASHGPATNNEQFF
TRBD1	TRBV5-6	many	TRBJ1-1	15	TGTGCCAGCAGTTATTGGGACAGGGATGACACTGAAGCTTTCTTT	CASSYWDRDDTEAFF
.	TRBV7-9	many	TRBJ1-6	15	TGTGCCAGCAGCTTAGGTGGAAACTTTAATTCACCCCTCCACTTT	CASSLGGNFNSPLHF
.	TRBV7-9	.	TRBJ2-2	10	TGTAAGGGGGAGTCCGGGGAGCTGTTTTTT	CKGESGELFF
TRBD1	TRBV9	.	TRBJ2-5	14	TGTACCAGCAGCCAACAGGGGAGCCAAGAGACCCAGTACTTC	CTSSQQGSQETQYF
.	TRBV20-1	.	TRBJ2-5	13	TGCAGTGCTAGTGGGGCCTCATATGAGACCCAGTACTTC	CSASGASYETQYF
.	TRBV20-1	many	TRBJ2-7	12	TGCAGTGCTAGACAGGGTTCCCACGAGCAGTACTTC	CSARQGSHEQYF
TRBD2	TRBV7-9	many	TRBJ2-7	13	TGTGCCAGCAGCTTACTAGCGGGGTACGAGCAGTACTTC	CASSLLAGYEQYF
.	TRBV10-2	many	TRBJ2-7	14	TGCGCCAGCAGTGAGGGACACGGAGGGTACGAGCAGTACTTC	CASSEGHGGYEQYF
TRBD2	TRBV6-2/TRBV6-3	.	TRBJ2-1	16	TGTGCCAGCAGCAAACCACTAGCGGGAGGCTACAATGAGCAGTTCTTC	CASSKPLAGGYNEQFF
TRBD2	TRBV9	many	TRBJ2-1	15	TGTGCCAGCAGCGTAGGACTAGCTCTTGGCAATGAGCAGTTCTTC	CASSVGLALGNEQFF
TRBD2	TRBV5-1	many	TRBJ2-1	18	TGCGCCAGCAGCATCGCCCCCGGGACTAGCGGGGGGGGCAATGAGCAGTTCTTC	CASSIAPGTSGGGNEQFF
TRBD1	TRBV3-1	.	TRBJ2-4	15	TGTGCCAGCGGGGGACAGGGGGCGCGTAAAAACATTCAGTACTTC	CASGGQGARKNIQYF
.	TRBV6-2/TRBV6-3	.	TRBJ2-7	12	TGTGCCAGCACCCTGGACCTCTACGAGCAGTACTTC	CASTLDLYEQYF
.	TRBV4-2	.	TRBJ2-1	14	TGTGCCAGCAGCCAAGACTCATCCGAGATTGAGCAGTTCTTC	CASSQDSSEIEQFF
TRBD2	TRBV11-1	.	TRBJ2-2	18	TGTGCCAGCAGCTTAAAGGACAGCGGGGGCAGAAACACCGGGGAGCTGTTTTTT	CASSLKDSGGRNTGELFF
.	TRBV11-2	few	TRBJ2-7	14	TGTGCCAGCAGCTTAGGGGACACTAGCTACGAGCAGTACTTC	CASSLGDTSYEQYF
.	TRBV21-1	many	TRBJ2-5	14	TGTGCCAGCAGCCTGACAGGGGGGGAGGAGACCCAGTACTTC	CASSLTGGEETQYF
.	TRBV6-2/TRBV6-3	.	TRBJ2-1	17	TGTGCCAGCAGTTATACAGGACTAGCCCCCAGGGGGAATGAGCAGTTCTTC	CASSYTGLAPRGNEQFF
.	TRBV14	.	TRBJ2-1	13	TGTGCCAGCAACAGCGGTGGCTACAATGAGCAGTTCTTC	CASNSGGYNEQFF